This T cell receptor (beta chain) was sequenced for a study of T cell repertoires in ileal Crohn's disease. Details on this clone: Its antigen is not identified.

Study results and caveats: The median delay to postoperative endoscopy was 6.9 months. Compared with non-smokers, active smokers at surgery showed more clonal expansions. Mucosal expansions were suggested to be mainly CD8 T cells.

Stated time point: neoterminal ileum biopsy at postoperative endoscopy, about 6 months after surgery. Using immunoSEQ multiplex PCR, the repertoire was profiled, and TCRdb retains in-frame clones only, with some absent. There are roughly 4,400 clones in the sample; around four fifths occur only once, and about 4.3% lies in the top ten. The germline CDR1 and CDR2 sequences are SEHNR and FQNEAQ (reference sequence). The CDR3 extends over 13 amino acids. Trimming took off 0 bases at V and 8 bases at J, with 8 bases between the two ends. Sequencing input: ileal tissue. The gene calls are TRBV7-9 and TRBJ2-1; a possible D gene is TRBD2 (6 bases). The sequence came from an adult with Crohn's disease. The CDR3 is CASSLAPGDEQFF. The CDR3 region has the DNA TGTGCCAGCAGCTTAGCGCCGGGGGATGAGCAGTTCTTC.